Presented here are 20 T cell receptor beta chains from one specimen sequenced in a study of T-cell memory formation after mild COVID-19. From the 5' RACE reads, TCRdb called clonotypes with MiXCR, one entry per CDR3 protein. The sample comprises 450,000 to 650,000 distinct CDR3 sequences, approximately 19% of which are singletons, and around 12% rests with the top ten. What was sequenced was PBMCs or a T cell subset sorted from them (not recorded which). Receptor source: an adult woman who had mild COVID-19 (a few samples of this study predate the infection). Cell type and time point are not known.

This clonotype was observed once. This rearrangement joins TRBV9 to TRBJ1-1; D remains unclear. Germline V gene lookup returns CDR1 SGDLS and CDR2 YYNGEE. The V end lost 4 bases, the J end lost 0 bases, and 10 bases lay between the germline ends. This CDR3 has 14 amino acids. The CDR3 here is CASSPQLMNTEAFF. DNA of the CDR3: TGTGCCAGCAGCCCACAGCTCATGAACACTGAAGCTTTCTTT.

This clonotype was counted a few times. The genes are TRBV3-1 and TRBJ2-3, with 8 bases that match TRBD2. CDR1 is LGHDT and CDR2 is YNNKEL in the germline V gene (reference sequence). This CDR3 has 19 amino acids. V was pared by 0 bases and J by 0 bases, with 11 bases of the junction left unmatched. This chain's CDR3 is CASSQEVTLAATSTDTQYF. CDR3 in DNA: TGTGCCAGCAGCCAAGAAGTAACACTAGCGGCTACTAGCACAGATACGCAGTATTTT.

The chain employs TRBV20-1 and TRBJ2-1; 8 bases line up with TRBD2. The germline V gene encodes CDR1 DFQATT and CDR2 SNEGSKA (reference sequence). The CDR3 is 15 amino acids. Trimming cost V 3 bases and J 0 bases; bases outside gene matches: 4. CDR3 protein: CSASLGLASYNEQFF. For the CDR3, the DNA is TGCAGTGCTAGCCTAGGACTAGCCTCCTACAATGAGCAGTTCTTC.

The chain carries TRBV4-1 and TRBJ1-2; TRBD1 is a possible D gene (5 bases). V dropped 1 base and J dropped 4 bases, with 16 bases sitting between them. Germline V gives CDR1 MGHRA, CDR2 YSYEKL. The CDR3 contains 16 residues. The CDR3 nucleotides read TGCGCCAGCAGCCAAGGCCCCGGGGATCAGGGCTATGGCTACACCTTC. This gives the protein CASSQGPGDQGYGYTF.

This clonotype showed up just a few times. This chain's CDR3 is CSARGPQDGAFF. CDR3 DNA sequence: TGCAGTGCTAGGGGTCCCCAGGACGGAGCTTTCTTT. The chain combines TRBV20-1 with TRBJ1-1, with D unresolved. From germline, CDR1 is DFQATT and CDR2 SNEGSKA (reference sequence). The CDR3 totals 12 residues. V lost 3 bases to trimming and J lost 10 bases, with 15 bases between them.

This clonotype was counted ten times or more. The V and J genes are TRBV5-1 and TRBJ2-7, with TRBD1 identical over 7 bases. The CDR3 length is 13 residues. J lost 5 bases, V lost 4 bases, and 6 bases had no gene match. Germline V CDR1 and CDR2: SGHRS, YFSETQ. CDR3 protein: CASSPRQGHEQYF. In nucleotides, the CDR3 is TGCGCCAGCAGCCCGAGACAGGGCCACGAGCAGTACTTC.

This chain links TRBV12-3 or TRBV12-4 with TRBJ2-5, with a possible D match to TRBD2 (6 bases). The length of the CDR3 is 15 residues. Between the trimmed V and J ends, which lost 3 bases and 2 bases, there was a span of 13 bases. CDR3 in amino acids: CASSLIGGAQETQYF. Written as DNA, the CDR3 is TGTGCCAGCAGTTTGATCGGGGGTGCTCAAGAGACCCAGTACTTC.

This clonotype was recorded at least ten times. The chain employs TRBV12-3 or TRBV12-4 and TRBJ2-7; D is unresolved. CDR3 size: 11 residues. With 1 base removed from V and 6 bases from J, the gap between germline ends came to 4 bases. This CDR3 reads CASSLGVEQYF. The CDR3 DNA reads as TGTGCCAGCAGTTTAGGAGTCGAGCAGTACTTC.

This clonotype occurred a few times. The chain is built from TRBV18 and TRBJ1-1; TRBD1 might be the D (5 bases). Trimming removed 1 base from V and 3 bases from J, with 21 bases in between. Germline CDR1 is KGHSH and CDR2 is LQKENI. The CDR3 runs 18 residues. CDR3 region: CASSPRGGTRPWDTEAFF. DNA for the CDR3: TGTGCCAGCTCACCACGGGGGGGTACAAGGCCTTGGGACACTGAAGCTTTCTTT.

This chain connects TRBV6-5 to TRBJ1-2; 7 positions agree with TRBD1. The CDR3 has 15 amino acids. Per germline, CDR1 MNHEY and CDR2 SVGAGI. Unmatched junction bases numbered 5, after V lost 4 bases and J lost 0 bases. For the CDR3, the DNA is TGTGCCAGCAGTTTCTCAGGGGGGGCTAACTATGGCTACACCTTC. Protein: CASSFSGGANYGYTF.

This clonotype was detected once. The V and J genes are TRBV7-9 and TRBJ2-1, with 9 bases identical to TRBD2. The CDR3 runs to 15 residues. Germline CDR1 and CDR2: SEHNR and FQNEAQ (reference sequence). With 5 bases clipped from V and 7 bases from J, the junction kept 9 bases outside the gene matches. The CDR3 is CASSLGGGAWNEQFF. The CDR3 nucleotides are TGTGCCAGCAGCCTCGGCGGGGGGGCCTGGAATGAGCAGTTCTTC.

The chain joins TRBV15 to TRBJ1-6, with D tentatively TRBD1 (5 bases). CDR3 length equals 14 residues. The ends were cut back, 2 bases at V and 9 bases at J, with 11 bases in the middle. Germline CDR1 reads LNHNV; CDR2 reads YYDKDF (reference sequence). The CDR3 region is CATSRPEGSSPLHF. The CDR3 nucleotides are TGTGCCACCAGCAGACCCGAGGGGAGTTCACCCCTCCACTTT.

The chain's CDR3 is CSVEGSLVAGAIDTQYF. In DNA, the CDR3 is TGCAGCGTTGAAGGCTCCCTTGTAGCTGGGGCAATAGATACGCAGTATTTT. This sequence joins TRBV29-1 and TRBJ2-3; D is possibly TRBD1 (5 bases). Germline CDR1 reads SQVTM; CDR2 reads ANQGSEA. The CDR3 contains 17 residues. Trimming cost V 1 base and J 5 bases, with 22 bases left between them.

In this sample, this clonotype turned up many times. The chain combines TRBV5-1 with TRBJ2-5; 7 positions match TRBD2. The CDR3 sequence is 15 residues long. Germline V gene data show CDR1 as SGHRS and CDR2 as YFSETQ. Trimming cost V 2 bases and J 5 bases; bases outside gene matches: 9. The CDR3: CASSLSGRGEETQYF. In DNA form, the CDR3 reads TGCGCCAGCAGCTTATCCGGACGGGGGGAGGAGACCCAGTACTTC.

This sequence joins TRBV24-1 and TRBJ2-1, with 9 bases lining up with TRBD2. The CDR3 runs to 15 residues. Germline CDR1 KGHDR, CDR2 SFDVKD. With V trimmed by 5 bases and J by 5 bases, 6 bases remained unmatched. The CDR3: CATSVAGGGDNEQFF. The CDR3, as DNA: TGTGCCACCAGTGTCGCGGGGGGGGGGGACAATGAGCAGTTCTTC.

The rearrangement uses TRBV12-3 or TRBV12-4 and TRBJ2-7; 7 bases align to TRBD1. The V and J ends lost 3 bases and 3 bases, in that order; junction bases with no gene match: 11. The CDR3 is made up of 16 amino acids. The CDR3 reads CASSLGQGVRVYEQYF. The CDR3 DNA reads TGTGCCAGCAGTTTGGGGCAGGGGGTGAGAGTCTACGAGCAGTACTTC.

The chain links TRBV7-9 to TRBJ2-7; TRBD1 aligns across 7 bases. The CDR3 covers 15 residues. The trim removed 5 bases at V and 2 bases at J, leaving 9 bases unmatched. Germline values: CDR1 SEHNR, CDR2 FQNEAQ (reference sequence). The CDR3 sequence: CASSPRQGAPYEQYF. The CDR3 DNA follows: TGTGCCAGCAGCCCGAGACAGGGAGCCCCCTACGAGCAGTACTTC.

This clonotype was counted many times. This rearrangement joins TRBV5-1 to TRBJ2-1; TRBD2 matches at 8 bases. Germline lookup yields CDR1 SGHRS and CDR2 YFSETQ. The CDR3 contains 17 residues. Trimming removed 4 bases from V and 6 bases from J; junction bases left unmatched: 15. CDR3 in amino acids: CASSLEPGTGGFNEQFF. The CDR3 bases are TGCGCCAGCAGCCTGGAGCCGGGGACGGGAGGGTTCAATGAGCAGTTCTTC.

This clonotype was picked up one time. V is TRBV20-1 and J is TRBJ2-1; TRBD2 agrees at 13 bases. V gave up 5 bases and J gave up 6 bases; unmatched junction bases: 7. The germline gives CDR1 DFQATT, CDR2 SNEGSKA (reference sequence). The CDR3 covers 15 residues. The CDR3 DNA reads as TGCAGTGCTGCCCCGGGACTAGCGGGGTCCAATGAGCAGTTCTTC. Encoded protein: CSAAPGLAGSNEQFF.

The V call is TRBV27, the J call TRBJ2-7, with D possibly being TRBD1 (6 bases). The V gene lost 6 bases and the J gene lost 4 bases, with 13 bases spanning the gap. CDR3 size: 13 residues. Germline values: CDR1 MNHEY, CDR2 SMNVEV (reference sequence). CDR3 DNA: TGTGCCAGCAGATCCGGACAGATTTACGAGCAGTACTTC. It encodes CASRSGQIYEQYF.